This T cell receptor beta chain originates from a study of T cell repertoires in cytomegalovirus infection. Study background: Public TCR beta signatures marked donors with CMV infection and the matching HLA. Study outcomes and limitations: Summed public TCR beta family frequency identified CMV carriers bearing the relevant HLA. CMV-specific HLA-C-restricted TCR beta clonotypes dominated the ex vivo response.

There are 17 residues in the CDR3. V was pared by 7 bases and J by 0 bases, with 19 bases between. Using its own MiXCR run on the reads, TCRdb lists one record per CDR3 protein. Here the sample spans around 180,000 distinct CDR3 sequences, roughly a fifth being singletons. This clonotype has a handful of counts. What it binds is not known. The sequencing input was PBMCs. This chain links TRBV23-1 with TRBJ1-5, with D uncertain. TRBV23-1 is given ORF status, its function remaining uncertain. The clonotype originates from a human donor in good health (CMV status not recorded). Some clones in this sample may be carry-over from other donors' samples. The CDR3 sequence: CASTPSGDGDSNQPQHF. As DNA, the CDR3 is TGCGCCAGCACCCCGAGTGGGGATGGCGATAGCAATCAGCCCCAGCATTTT.